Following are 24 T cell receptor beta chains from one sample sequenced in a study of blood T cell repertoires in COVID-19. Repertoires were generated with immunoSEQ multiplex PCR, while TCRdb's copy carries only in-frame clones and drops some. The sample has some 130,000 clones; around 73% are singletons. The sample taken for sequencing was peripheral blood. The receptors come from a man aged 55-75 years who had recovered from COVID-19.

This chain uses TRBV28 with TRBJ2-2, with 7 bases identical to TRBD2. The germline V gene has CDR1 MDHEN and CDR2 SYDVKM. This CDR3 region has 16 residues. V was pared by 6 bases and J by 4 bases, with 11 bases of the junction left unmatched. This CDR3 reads CASSLGLDTGTGELFF. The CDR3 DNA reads TGTGCCAGCAGCCTTGGACTAGACACGGGCACCGGGGAGCTGTTTTTT. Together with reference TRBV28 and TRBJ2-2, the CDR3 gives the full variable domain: DVKVTQSSRYLVKRTGEKVFLECVQDMDHENMFWYRQDPGLGLRLIYFSYDVKMKEKGDIPEGYSVSREKKERFSLILESASTNQTSMYLCASSLGLDTGTGELFFGEGSRLTVL.

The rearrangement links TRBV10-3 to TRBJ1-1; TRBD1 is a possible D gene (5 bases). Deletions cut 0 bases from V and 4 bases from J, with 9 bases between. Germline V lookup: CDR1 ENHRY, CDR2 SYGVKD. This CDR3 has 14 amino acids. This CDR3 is CAISESPGVTEAFF. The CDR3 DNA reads TGTGCCATCAGTGAGTCCCCGGGGGTCACTGAAGCTTTCTTT.

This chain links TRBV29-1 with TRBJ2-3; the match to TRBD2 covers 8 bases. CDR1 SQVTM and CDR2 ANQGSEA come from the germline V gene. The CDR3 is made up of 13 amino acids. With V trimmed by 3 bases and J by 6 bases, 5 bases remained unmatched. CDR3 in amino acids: CSVEGAGVDTQYF. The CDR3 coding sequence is TGCAGCGTTGAGGGAGCGGGAGTGGATACGCAGTATTTT.

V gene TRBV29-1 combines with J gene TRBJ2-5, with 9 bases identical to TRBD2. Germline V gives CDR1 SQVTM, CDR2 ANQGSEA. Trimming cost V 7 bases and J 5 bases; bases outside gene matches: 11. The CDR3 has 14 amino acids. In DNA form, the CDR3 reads TGCAGCGGCCGCGCGGGAGGGCCTTTGGAGACCCAGTACTTC. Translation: CSGRAGGPLETQYF.

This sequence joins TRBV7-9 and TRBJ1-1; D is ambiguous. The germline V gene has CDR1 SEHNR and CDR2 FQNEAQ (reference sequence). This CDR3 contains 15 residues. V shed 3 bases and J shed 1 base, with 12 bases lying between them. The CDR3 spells CASSFGRRENTEAFF. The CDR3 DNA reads TGTGCCAGCAGCTTTGGTCGAAGAGAGAACACTGAAGCTTTCTTT.

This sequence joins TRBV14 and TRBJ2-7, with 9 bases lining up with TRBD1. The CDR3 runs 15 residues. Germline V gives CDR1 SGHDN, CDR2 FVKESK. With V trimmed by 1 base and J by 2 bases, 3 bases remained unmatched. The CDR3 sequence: CASSQGGTGPYEQYF. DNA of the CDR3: TGTGCCAGCAGCCAAGGGGGGACAGGGCCCTACGAGCAGTACTTC.

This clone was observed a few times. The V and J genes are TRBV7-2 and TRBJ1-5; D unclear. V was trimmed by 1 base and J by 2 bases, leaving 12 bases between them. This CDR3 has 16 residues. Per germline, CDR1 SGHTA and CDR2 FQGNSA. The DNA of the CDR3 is TGTGCCAGCAGCTTAGTCCCCCGCAGCGGCAATCAGCCCCAGCATTTT. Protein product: CASSLVPRSGNQPQHF. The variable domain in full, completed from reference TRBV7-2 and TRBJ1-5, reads GAGVSQSPSNKVTEKGKDVELRCDPISGHTALYWYRQSLGQGLEFLIYFQGNSAPDKSGLPSDRFSAERTGGSVSTLTIQRTQQEDSAVYLCASSLVPRSGNQPQHFGDGTRLSIL.

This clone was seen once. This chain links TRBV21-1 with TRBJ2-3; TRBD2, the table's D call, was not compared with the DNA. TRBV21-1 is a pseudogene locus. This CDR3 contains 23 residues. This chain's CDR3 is CASSYKLRRGLAATWMVQDTQYF. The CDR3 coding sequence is TGTGCCAGCAGCTATAAACTTCGGAGGGGACTAGCGGCTACCTGGATGGTGCAAGATACGCAGTATTTT.

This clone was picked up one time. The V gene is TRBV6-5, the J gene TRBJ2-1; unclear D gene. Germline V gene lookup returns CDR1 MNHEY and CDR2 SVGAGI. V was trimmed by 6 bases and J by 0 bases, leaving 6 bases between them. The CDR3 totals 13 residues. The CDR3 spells CASRASSYNEQFF. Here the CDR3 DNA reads TGTGCCAGCAGGGCCAGCTCCTACAATGAGCAGTTCTTC.

CDR3 coding DNA: TGTGCCAGCAGCTTAGCTCTAGCGGGAGGGGAGACCCAGTACTTC. This sequence encodes CASSLALAGGETQYF. This rearrangement joins TRBV7-9 to TRBJ2-5, with 12 positions matching TRBD2. The J segment lost 5 bases and the V segment lost 0 bases, leaving 1 base of the junction unmatched. Germline V gene data show CDR1 as SEHNR and CDR2 as FQNEAQ (reference sequence). The CDR3 contains 15 residues.

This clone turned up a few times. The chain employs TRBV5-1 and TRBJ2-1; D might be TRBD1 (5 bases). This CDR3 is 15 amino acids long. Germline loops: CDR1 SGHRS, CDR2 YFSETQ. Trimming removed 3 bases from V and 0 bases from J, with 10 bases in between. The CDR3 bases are TGCGCCAGCAGCTCCGACAGACCCTCCTACAATGAGCAGTTCTTC. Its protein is CASSSDRPSYNEQFF.

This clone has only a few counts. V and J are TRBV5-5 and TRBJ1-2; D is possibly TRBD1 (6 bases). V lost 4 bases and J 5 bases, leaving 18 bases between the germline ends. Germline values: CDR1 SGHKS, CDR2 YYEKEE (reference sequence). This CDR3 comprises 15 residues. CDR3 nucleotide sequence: TGTGCCAGCAGCGAGCCGGGACACCTGGAATATGGCTACACCTTC. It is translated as CASSEPGHLEYGYTF.

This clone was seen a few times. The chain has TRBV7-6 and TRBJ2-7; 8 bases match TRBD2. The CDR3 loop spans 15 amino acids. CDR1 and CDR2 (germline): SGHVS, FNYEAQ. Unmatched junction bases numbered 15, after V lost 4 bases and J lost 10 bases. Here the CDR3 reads CASSSTSGTRSRQYF. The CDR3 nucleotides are TGTGCCAGCAGCTCCACCTCCGGGACTAGAAGTCGTCAGTACTTC.

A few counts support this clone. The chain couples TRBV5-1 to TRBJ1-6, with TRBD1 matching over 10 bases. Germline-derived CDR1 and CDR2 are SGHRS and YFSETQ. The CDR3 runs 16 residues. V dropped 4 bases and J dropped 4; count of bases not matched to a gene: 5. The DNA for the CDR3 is TGCGCCAGCAGCCTCGGGGGACAGGGGTATAATTCACCCCTCCACTTT. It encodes CASSLGGQGYNSPLHF.

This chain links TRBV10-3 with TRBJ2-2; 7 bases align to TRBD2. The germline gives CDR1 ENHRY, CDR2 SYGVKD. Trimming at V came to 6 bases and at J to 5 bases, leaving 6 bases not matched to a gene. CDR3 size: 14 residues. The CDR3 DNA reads TGTGCCATCAGGCCGGCGGGGGAAACCGGGGAGCTGTTTTTT. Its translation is CAIRPAGETGELFF.

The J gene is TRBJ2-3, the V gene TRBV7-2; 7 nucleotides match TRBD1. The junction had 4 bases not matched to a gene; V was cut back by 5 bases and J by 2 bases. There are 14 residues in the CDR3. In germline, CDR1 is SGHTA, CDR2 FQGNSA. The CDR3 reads CASSPGQITDTQYF. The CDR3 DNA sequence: TGTGCCAGCAGCCCGGGACAGATCACAGATACGCAGTATTTT.

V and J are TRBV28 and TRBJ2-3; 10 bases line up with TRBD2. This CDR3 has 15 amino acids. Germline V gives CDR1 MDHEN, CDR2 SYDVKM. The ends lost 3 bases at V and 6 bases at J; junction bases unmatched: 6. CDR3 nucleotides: TGTGCCAGCAGTTTCTCCGGACTAGCGGTGGATACGCAGTATTTT. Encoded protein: CASSFSGLAVDTQYF.

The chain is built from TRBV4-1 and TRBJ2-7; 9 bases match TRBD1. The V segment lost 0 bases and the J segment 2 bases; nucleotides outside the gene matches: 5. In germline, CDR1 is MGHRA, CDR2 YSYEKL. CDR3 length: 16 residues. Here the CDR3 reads CASSQDLGTGTYEQYF. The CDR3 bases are TGCGCCAGCAGCCAAGACCTCGGGACAGGGACCTACGAGCAGTACTTC.

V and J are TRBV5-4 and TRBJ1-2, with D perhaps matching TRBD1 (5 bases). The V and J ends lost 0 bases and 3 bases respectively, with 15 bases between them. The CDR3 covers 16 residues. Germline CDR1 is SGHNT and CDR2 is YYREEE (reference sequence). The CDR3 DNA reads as TGTGCCAGCAGCTTGGAGGCGGGGCGACCTGACTATGGCTACACCTTC. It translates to CASSLEAGRPDYGYTF. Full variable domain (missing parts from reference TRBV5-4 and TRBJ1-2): ETGVTQSPTHLIKTRGQQVTLRCSSQSGHNTVSWYQQALGQGPQFIFQYYREEENGRGNFPPRFSGLQFPNYSSELNVNALELDDSALYLCASSLEAGRPDYGYTFGSGTRLTVV.

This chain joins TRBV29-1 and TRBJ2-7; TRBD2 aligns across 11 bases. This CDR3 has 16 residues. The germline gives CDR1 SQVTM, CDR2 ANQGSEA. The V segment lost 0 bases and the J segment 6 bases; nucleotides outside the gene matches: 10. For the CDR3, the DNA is TGCAGCGTTGAAGATCAAACATCTAGCGGGGGGCTCGAGCAGTACTTC. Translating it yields CSVEDQTSSGGLEQYF.

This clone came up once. In nucleotides, the CDR3 is TGTGCCAGCAGCCCGGGACAGGGAGGGAATTCACCCCTCCACTTT. Protein product: CASSPGQGGNSPLHF. The chain combines TRBV5-4 with TRBJ1-6; TRBD1 aligns across 9 bases. The CDR3 runs 15 residues. V was clipped by 4 bases and J by 7 bases; unmatched bases: 6. CDR1 SGHNT and CDR2 YYREEE come from the germline V gene (reference sequence).

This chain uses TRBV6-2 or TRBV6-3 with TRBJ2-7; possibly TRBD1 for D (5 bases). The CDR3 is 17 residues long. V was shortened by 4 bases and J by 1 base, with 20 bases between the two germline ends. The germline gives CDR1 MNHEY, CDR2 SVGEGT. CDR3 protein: CASSSSTGKTVSYEQYF. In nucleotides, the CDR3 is TGTGCCAGCAGTTCCTCAACCGGAAAGACAGTTTCCTACGAGCAGTACTTC.

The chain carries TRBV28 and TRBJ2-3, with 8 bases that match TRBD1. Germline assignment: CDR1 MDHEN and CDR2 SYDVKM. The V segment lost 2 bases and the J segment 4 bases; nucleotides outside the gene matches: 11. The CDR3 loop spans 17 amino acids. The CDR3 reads CASSLNSGGKGADTQYF. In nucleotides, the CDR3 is TGTGCCAGCAGTTTAAATTCAGGGGGCAAGGGAGCAGATACGCAGTATTTT.

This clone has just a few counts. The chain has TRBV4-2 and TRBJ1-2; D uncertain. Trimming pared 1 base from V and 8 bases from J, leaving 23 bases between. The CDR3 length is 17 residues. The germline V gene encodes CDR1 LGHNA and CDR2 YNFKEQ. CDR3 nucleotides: TGTGCCAGCAGCCAAGGGGGTCAAAATTTAGGGCCGGGGGGCTACACCTTC. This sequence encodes CASSQGGQNLGPGGYTF.